One and the same sample provided the 10 T cell receptor beta chains below, sequenced in a study of naive and memory T cell subsets. Four PCR rounds used nested alpha and beta constant region primers plus the SP2 primer. TCRdb processed the 5' RACE reads anew with MiXCR; each CDR3 protein has one entry. The sample has 45,000 to 55,000 distinct CDR3 sequences, roughly 4.7% seen once; the top ten hold about 0.8%. The library had UMIs added by 3' ligation of an oligonucleotide to TCR cDNA. Receptors were obtained from a female donor in good health.

This clonotype was counted a few times. The V and J genes are TRBV9 and TRBJ1-1, with 7 bases matching TRBD1. This CDR3 has 15 residues. V dropped 4 bases and J dropped 6; count of bases not matched to a gene: 12. CDR1 and CDR2 (germline): SGDLS, YYNGEE. The CDR3 nucleotides are TGTGCCAGCAGCCCTACTTCCAGGGGGAGCGCTGAAGCTTTCTTT. Amino acids: CASSPTSRGSAEAFF. The entire variable domain, with the rest obtained from reference TRBV9 and TRBJ1-1, is as follows: DSGVTQTPKHLITATGQRVTLRCSPRSGDLSVYWYQQSLDQGLQFLIQYYNGEERAKGNILERFSAQQFPDLHSELNLSSLELGDSALYFCASSPTSRGSAEAFFGQGTRLTVV.

This clonotype has more than one count but fewer than ten. CDR3 nucleotides: TGCAGCGTTGAGACAAGGAGGAATCAGCCCCAGCATTTT. Its protein product is CSVETRRNQPQHF. The chain is built from TRBV29-1 and TRBJ1-5; D gene unclear. From germline, CDR1 is SQVTM and CDR2 ANQGSEA. V dropped 3 bases and J dropped 4 bases, with 10 bases sitting between them. CDR3 size: 13 residues. Based on the CDR3 plus reference TRBV29-1 and TRBJ1-5, the full variable domain is SAVISQKPSRDICQRGTSLTIQCQVDSQVTMMFWYRQQPGQSLTLIATANQGSEATYESGFVIDKFPISRPNLTFSTLTVSNMSPEDSSIYLCSVETRRNQPQHFGDGTRLSIL.

This clonotype showed up just a few times. This chain links TRBV19 with TRBJ2-5; D is unresolved. CDR1 is LNHDA, CDR2 SQIVND, per germline (reference sequence). The CDR3 consists of 11 residues. Trimming removed 5 bases from V and 2 bases from J, with 3 bases in between. The CDR3 reads CASSRQETQYF. CDR3 sequence (DNA): TGTGCCAGTAGTCGACAAGAGACCCAGTACTTC.

This clonotype was counted many times. V usage is TRBV14 and J usage is TRBJ2-1, with 8 bases fitting TRBD2. CDR3 length: 15 amino acids. Germline V gene sequence: CDR1 SGHDN, CDR2 FVKESK. Trimming at V came to 4 bases and at J to 6 bases, leaving 8 bases not matched to a gene. CDR3 nucleotides: TGTGCCAGCAGCCCTCCGGGACTAGTTCGCAATGAGCAGTTCTTC. Protein product: CASSPPGLVRNEQFF.

Remarks on this clonotype: A much bigger clone sits one base away, suggesting this may be a read error. The rearrangement uses TRBV6-4 and TRBJ1-5; no firm D call. With 5 bases removed from V and 3 bases from J, the gap between germline ends came to 11 bases. Germline-derived CDR1 and CDR2 are MRHNA and SNTAGT. The CDR3 loop spans 14 amino acids. The CDR3 DNA sequence: TGTGCCAGCAGTCGAGAGGCGAACAATCAGCCCCAGCATTTT. Its protein product is CASSREANNQPQHF.

The sample holds many counts of this clonotype. CDR3 sequence reads: CSVRDRAGANVLTF. The CDR3 DNA sequence: TGCAGCGTCCGAGACAGGGCTGGGGCCAACGTCCTGACTTTC. The genes are TRBV29-1 and TRBJ2-6; 7 bases match TRBD1. Germline V CDR1 and CDR2: SQVTM, ANQGSEA. The ends lost 6 bases at V and 2 bases at J; junction bases unmatched: 4. The CDR3 runs to 14 residues.

This clonotype occurred many times. V is TRBV7-2 and J is TRBJ2-3; 12 bases agree with TRBD2. The CDR3 is 16 amino acids. Germline V CDR1 and CDR2: SGHTA, FQGNSA. Unmatched junction bases numbered 4, after V lost 5 bases and J lost 1 base. The DNA of the CDR3 is TGTGCCAGCAGCCCACGACTAGCGGGAGGCACAGATACGCAGTATTTT. Its translation: CASSPRLAGGTDTQYF. Full variable domain (outside the CDR3, taken from reference TRBV7-2 and TRBJ2-3): GAGVSQSPSNKVTEKGKDVELRCDPISGHTALYWYRQSLGQGLEFLIYFQGNSAPDKSGLPSDRFSAERTGGSVSTLTIQRTQQEDSAVYLCASSPRLAGGTDTQYFGPGTRLTVL.

The table lists this clonotype with many counts. The chain is built from TRBV19 and TRBJ2-1; 8 positions match TRBD2. Germline lookup yields CDR1 LNHDA and CDR2 SQIVND (reference sequence). V was clipped by 6 bases and J by 0 bases; unmatched bases: 4. The CDR3 contains 15 residues. The CDR3 sequence: CASRAGTSSYNEQFF. The DNA for the CDR3 is TGTGCCAGTAGAGCCGGGACTAGCTCCTACAATGAGCAGTTCTTC.

This clonotype was observed many times. The V gene is TRBV12-3 or TRBV12-4, the J gene TRBJ1-5; tentative D call: TRBD1 (5 bases). Trimming stripped 6 bases from V and 6 bases from J, with 12 bases between. The CDR3 loop spans 13 amino acids. In nucleotides, the CDR3 is TGTGCCAGCAGACTTGGTGGGGGTCAGCCCCAGCATTTT. Translated, it gives CASRLGGGQPQHF.

The sample holds many counts of this clonotype. The CDR3 reads CASSIVGQVTGELFF. The CDR3 DNA sequence: TGTGCCAGTAGTATAGTGGGACAGGTCACCGGGGAGCTGTTTTTT. This chain links TRBV19 with TRBJ2-2; the match to TRBD1 covers 8 bases. The V gene end was trimmed by 1 base and the J gene end by 4 bases; junction bases not matched to a gene: 2. Germline V gives CDR1 LNHDA, CDR2 SQIVND (reference sequence). This CDR3 comprises 15 residues.